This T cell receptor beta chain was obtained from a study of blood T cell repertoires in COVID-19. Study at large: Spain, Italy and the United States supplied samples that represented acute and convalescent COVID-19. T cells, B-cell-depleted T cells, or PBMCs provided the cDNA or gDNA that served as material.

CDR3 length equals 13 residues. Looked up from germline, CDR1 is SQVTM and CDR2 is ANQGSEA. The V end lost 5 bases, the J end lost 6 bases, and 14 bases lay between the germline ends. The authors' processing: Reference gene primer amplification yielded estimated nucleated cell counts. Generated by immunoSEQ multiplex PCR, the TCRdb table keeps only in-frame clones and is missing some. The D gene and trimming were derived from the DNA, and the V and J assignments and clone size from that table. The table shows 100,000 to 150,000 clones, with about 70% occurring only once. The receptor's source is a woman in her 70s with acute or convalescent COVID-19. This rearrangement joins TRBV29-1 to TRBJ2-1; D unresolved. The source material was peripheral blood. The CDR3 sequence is CSVWPHTLNEQFF. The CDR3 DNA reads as TGCAGCGTTTGGCCCCACACCCTCAATGAGCAGTTCTTC.